The source of this T cell receptor beta chain is a study of CXCR3-negative and CXCR3-positive naive CD8 T cells. As regards this clonotype: Its antigen is unknown.

This CDR3 has 14 residues. Germline V gives CDR1 MNHEY, CDR2 SMNVEV (reference sequence). General observations from the study: Diversity proved comparably high across both naive subsets and much lower in memory CD8+ cells. Memory cells showed distinct TRBV-TRBJ patterns, while the two naive subsets matched. With surface CD5 comparable between naive subsets, TCR strength was estimated using properties derived from the TRB CDR3.

The method, 5' RACE with UMI labels, was used to prepare the TRB cDNA libraries. TCRdb re-called the 5' RACE reads and shows each CDR3 protein once, DNA omitted. The specimen's table records approximately 56,000 distinct CDR3 sequences. Triplicates of 300,000 or so cells were sorted from each CD8+ T cell subset. The sample comprised memory CD8+ T cells from blood. This rearrangement joins TRBV27 to TRBJ1-2; checking the TCRdb D call of TRBD1 is not possible without DNA. This TCR was recovered from a human donor in good health. Some clones in this sample may be carry-over from other donors' samples. The CDR3 loop is CASPTTGSRHGYTF.